These T cell receptor beta chains were read from a single sample in a study of shared clonotypes between healthy human individuals. TCRdb keeps only in-frame clones here, not all; method: immunoSEQ multiplex PCR. The sample has about 680,000 clones; 92% are singletons. The sample comprised naive CD8+ T cells sorted from blood. These receptors were taken from a young man in good health. Each CDR3 is given with its conserved first and last residue. The D gene is left open where the match is weak. Only part of the rows carry a size: once, few, many, or a class if the clone is expanded.

J gene | V gene | clone size | D gene | CDR3 protein | CDR3 DNA
TRBJ2-3 | TRBV11-2 | - | - | CASRKGADTQYF | TGTGCCAGCAGAAAGGGTGCAGATACGCAGTATTTT
TRBJ2-7 | TRBV18 | - | - | CASSPRFGESSADEQYF | TGTGCCAGCTCACCCCGATTCGGGGAGAGCTCAGCTGATGAGCAGTACTTC
TRBJ2-1 | TRBV7-9 | - | - | CASSPTGVGQFF | TGTGCCAGCAGCCCCACCGGGGTTGGGCAGTTCTTC
TRBJ2-7 | TRBV5-1 | once | - | CASSLASSFHEQYF | TGCGCCAGCAGCTTGGCGTCTAGTTTTCACGAGCAGTACTTC
TRBJ1-1 | TRBV5-4 | - | TRBD1 | CASSLGQGALNTEAFF | TGTGCCAGCAGCTTGGGACAGGGGGCCTTGAACACTGAAGCTTTCTTT
TRBJ2-3 | TRBV19 | once | TRBD1 | CASTPLMDRAAPDTQYF | TGTGCCAGTACCCCGCTGATGGACAGGGCGGCCCCAGATACGCAGTATTTT
TRBJ2-7 | TRBV10-3 | - | TRBD1 | CAINGDSYYEQYF | TGTGCCATCAATGGGGACAGTTACTACGAGCAGTACTTC
TRBJ2-3 | TRBV29-1 | - | TRBD2 | CSVGGLAGVTDTQYF | TGCAGCGTTGGGGGACTAGCGGGAGTCACAGATACGCAGTATTTT
TRBJ2-7 | TRBV5-5 | - | - | CASRGQVYEQYF | TGTGCCAGCCGGGGGCAGGTCTACGAGCAGTACTTC
TRBJ2-2 | TRBV7-8 | - | TRBD2 | CASSLGLAEFTGELFF | TGTGCCAGCAGCTTGGGACTAGCGGAATTCACCGGGGAGCTGTTTTTT
TRBJ2-1 | TRBV7-9 | - | - | CASSSIGQDNEQFF | TGTGCCAGCAGCTCGATAGGCCAGGACAATGAGCAGTTCTTC
TRBJ2-3 | TRBV28 | - | TRBD2 | CASSGGLAGGDTQYF | TGTGCCAGCAGTGGGGGACTAGCGGGAGGAGATACGCAGTATTTT
TRBJ2-1 | TRBV27 | - | - | CASSLGMEQFF | TGTGCCAGCAGTTTGGGCATGGAGCAGTTCTTC
TRBJ1-5 | TRBV6-5 | - | TRBD1 | CASSYSGQGDQPQHF | TGTGCCAGCAGTTACTCCGGACAGGGAGATCAGCCCCAGCATTTT
TRBJ2-7 | TRBV2 | - | - | CASSWRQSDEQYF | TGTGCCAGCAGTTGGCGACAGTCGGACGAGCAGTACTTC
TRBJ2-1 | TRBV4-3 | once | - | CASSQNNRGPRGNEQFF | TGCGCCAGCAGCCAGAATAACCGGGGGCCTAGGGGTAATGAGCAGTTCTTC
TRBJ2-6 | TRBV10-1 | few | - | CASPGGGANVLTF | TGCGCCAGCCCTGGGGGTGGGGCCAACGTCCTGACTTTC
TRBJ2-1 | TRBV6-4 | - | - | CASSSEGATYNEQFF | TGTGCCAGCAGTTCAGAAGGCGCTACCTACAATGAGCAGTTCTTC
TRBJ2-5 | TRBV7-2 | - | - | CASSLGFLATGQETQYF | TGTGCCAGCAGCTTAGGGTTCTTAGCGACCGGACAAGAGACCCAGTACTTC
TRBJ2-7 | TRBV28 | - | - | CASSIGQGLTYEQYF | TGTGCCAGCAGTATCGGCCAGGGATTAACCTACGAGCAGTACTTC
TRBJ1-2 | TRBV5-4 | - | - | CAFSTGAPYGYTF | TGTGCCTTTTCAACCGGGGCCCCCTATGGCTACACCTTC
TRBJ1-4 | TRBV5-1 | - | - | CASSLLGQGIVPNEKLFF | TGCGCCAGCAGCCTGTTAGGGCAGGGAATCGTACCTAATGAAAAACTGTTTTTT
TRBJ2-7 | TRBV7-3 | once | TRBD2 | CASSPSGGEQYF | TGTGCCAGCAGCCCTTCGGGGGGCGAGCAGTACTTC
TRBJ2-1 | TRBV5-1 | once | - | CASSLDVADEQFF | TGCGCCAGCAGCTTGGATGTTGCGGATGAGCAGTTCTTC
TRBJ2-5 | TRBV9 | - | TRBD2 | CASSVEGLQETQYF | TGTGCCAGCAGCGTAGAGGGACTACAAGAGACCCAGTACTTC
TRBJ2-4 | TRBV6-1 | - | - | CASSEKDIQYF | TGTGCCAGCAGTGAAAAGGACATTCAGTACTTC
TRBJ2-2 | TRBV7-9 | once | TRBD1 | CASSSPGTGAGELFF | TGTGCCAGCAGCTCCCCGGGGACAGGGGCCGGGGAGCTGTTTTTT
TRBJ2-3 | TRBV7-9 | - | TRBD2 | CASSQTSGTDTQYF | TGTGCCAGCAGCCAGACTAGCGGAACGGATACGCAGTATTTT
TRBJ1-2 | TRBV9 | once | - | CASSLSRANYGYTF | TGTGCCAGCAGCTTGTCTAGGGCTAACTATGGCTACACCTTC
TRBJ2-7 | TRBV7-9 | - | - | CASSPPDTLEQYF | TGTGCCAGCAGCCCCCCGGACACACTCGAGCAGTACTTC
TRBJ2-7 | TRBV27 | few | - | CASSFEGRSSYEQYF | TGTGCCAGCAGTTTCGAGGGCCGTAGCTCCTACGAGCAGTACTTC
TRBJ2-2 | TRBV4-1 | - | - | CASSLRRGHSTGELFF | TGCGCCAGCAGTTTGCGGAGGGGGCATAGCACCGGGGAGCTGTTTTTT
TRBJ2-7 | TRBV7-9 | - | TRBD2 | CASSTSSGRAYEQYF | TGTGCCAGCAGCACTAGTAGCGGGAGGGCCTACGAGCAGTACTTC